This T cell receptor (beta chain) was found in a study of cytomegalovirus exposure and HLA in healthy donors. General observations from the study: Most likely, a cluster of highly shared sequence variants arose as a sequencing artifact.

V was cut by 7 bases and J by 6 bases, with 15 bases left in between. This CDR3 is 13 amino acids long. Per germline, CDR1 SGHTA and CDR2 FQGNSA. This clone has more than one count but fewer than ten. Its antigen is as yet unknown. A multiplex PCR was run with 60 Vbeta primers and 13 Jbeta primers. Libraries were prepared by immunoSEQ multiplex PCR; TCRdb keeps only in-frame clonotypes and omits some of them. The sample shows 150,000 to 200,000 clones, around 80% of them seen only once. The sequencing input was PBMCs. This chain connects TRBV7-2 to TRBJ2-5; D might be TRBD2 (5 bases). This clonotype originated in a woman aged 45 to 65 in good health and CMV-seronegative. DNA of the CDR3: TGTGCCAGCACCTCCCCCGGGATAAAGACCCAGTACTTC. It codes for CASTSPGIKTQYF.